The clone carrying this TCR beta chain was seen only a few times. Its target is not known. The record originates from a study of CD8+ T cells in alopecia areata. Overall study: Dosing spanned 6 to 18 months on tofacitinib, then 6 months off drug. Regarding the study as a whole: Normal skin's resident alphabeta T cells are sequenced alongside lesional scalp T cells. Only one nonresponder was present, which leaves the link between baseline CD8+ expansion and response uncertain. Numerous expanded lesional clones remained in scalp and blood during tofacitinib.

Treatment denoted: oral pan-JAK inhibitor, 5-10 mg twice daily. Extracted from the samples, RNA was reverse transcribed into cDNA to serve as the sequencing template. Libraries were prepared by immunoSEQ multiplex PCR; TCRdb keeps only in-frame clonotypes and omits some of them. The sample shows some 200,000 clones, 60% to 70% of them seen only once. The germline CDR1 and CDR2 sequences are SGHRS and YFSETQ. This CDR3 has 14 residues. V was clipped by 3 bases and J by 9 bases, with 19 bases between them. The input for sequencing was CD4+ T cells sorted from blood, taken at week 4, from a patient treated with tofacitinib. The rearrangement uses TRBV5-1 and TRBJ2-7; D is perhaps TRBD1 or TRBD2 (5 bases each). The clonotype was recovered from a human donor with alopecia areata. The CDR3 DNA reads TGCGCCAGCAGCTGGGACCCTCCGGCTTATGTGCAGTACTTC. This gives the protein CASSWDPPAYVQYF.